Sequencing of this T cell receptor (beta chain) was carried out in a study of blood T cells in healthy people across ages. The second PCR ran about 6 to 12 cycles with a sample-barcoded 5' primer and J-beta primers. TCRdb itself ran the 5' RACE reads through MiXCR, one entry per CDR3 protein. The repertoire holds about a million distinct CDR3 sequences, roughly 52% seen once, with around 15% in the top ten. CDR3 length: 13 residues. With 3 bases removed from V and 3 bases from J, the gap between germline ends came to 7 bases. CDR1 is MRHNA, CDR2 SNTAGT, per germline. This clonotype came up a few times. The antigen is undetermined. The study's findings and limits: Observed TCR beta diversity per million T cells went down as age went up. This fall followed a roughly linear course with age. Comparison with aged donors showed that long-lived donors had more naive CD4+ cells and higher diversity.

The TCR comes from a man between 25 and 39 years old in good health. Sequences were obtained from blood. This rearrangement joins TRBV6-4 to TRBJ2-3, with D unclear. CDR3: CASSERETDTQYF. The CDR3 region has the DNA TGTGCCAGCAGTGAACGTGAAACAGATACGCAGTATTTT.